Below, 3 T cell receptor beta chains from the same sample are listed, as sequenced in a study of blood T cell repertoires in COVID-19. Sequenced by immunoSEQ multiplex PCR; TCRdb stores in-frame clones only, minus some. Seen here are around 60,000 clones, around 89% observed once, and the top ten hold almost 4%. Sequenced material: peripheral blood. Every receptor here comes from a human donor in a cohort sampled during active COVID-19.

V usage is TRBV9 and J usage is TRBJ2-3, with D hard to call. The germline CDR1 and CDR2 sequences are SGDLS and YYNGEE. This CDR3 contains 15 residues. The ends were cut back, 0 bases at V and 0 bases at J, with 8 bases in the middle. The CDR3 spells CASSVDTLSTDTQYF. For the CDR3, the DNA is TGTGCCAGCAGCGTAGATACCCTAAGCACAGATACGCAGTATTTT.

This chain links TRBV4-1 with TRBJ2-6; 8 bases align to TRBD1. Germline V lookup: CDR1 MGHRA, CDR2 YSYEKL. The CDR3 has 17 amino acids. V dropped 5 bases and J dropped 0; count of bases not matched to a gene: 6. This CDR3 is CASSVGTGNSGANVLTF. The CDR3 region has the DNA TGCGCCAGCAGCGTCGGGACAGGAAACTCTGGGGCCAACGTCCTGACTTTC.

The chain recombines TRBV15 with TRBJ2-5, with 16 bases aligning to TRBD2. V was pared by 6 bases and J by 5 bases, with 6 bases of the junction left unmatched. The CDR3 spans 16 residues. Germline V gene data show CDR1 as LNHNV and CDR2 as YYDKDF (reference sequence). The CDR3 sequence: CATSAGLAGGPETQYF. Written as DNA, the CDR3 is TGTGCCACCAGTGCGGGACTAGCGGGGGGGCCCGAGACCCAGTACTTC.